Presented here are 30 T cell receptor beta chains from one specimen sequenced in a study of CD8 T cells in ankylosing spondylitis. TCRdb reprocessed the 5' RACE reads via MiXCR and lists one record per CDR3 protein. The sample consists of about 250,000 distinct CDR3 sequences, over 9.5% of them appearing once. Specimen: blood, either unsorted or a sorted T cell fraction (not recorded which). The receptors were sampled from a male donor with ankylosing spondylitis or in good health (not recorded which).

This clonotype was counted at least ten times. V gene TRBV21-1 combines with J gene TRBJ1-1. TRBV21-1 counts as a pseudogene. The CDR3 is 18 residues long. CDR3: CASSTTSQVREMNTEAFF. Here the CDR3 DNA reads TGTGCCAGCAGCACAACAAGTCAAGTAAGGGAGATGAACACTGAAGCTTTCTTT.

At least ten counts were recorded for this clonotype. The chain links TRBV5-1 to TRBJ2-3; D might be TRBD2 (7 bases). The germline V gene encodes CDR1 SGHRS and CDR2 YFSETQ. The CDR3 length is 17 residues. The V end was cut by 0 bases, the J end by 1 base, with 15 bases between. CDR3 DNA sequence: TGCGCCAGCAGCTTGGATCGAGGGGGAGGGCGCACAGATACGCAGTATTTT. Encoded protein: CASSLDRGGGRTDTQYF.

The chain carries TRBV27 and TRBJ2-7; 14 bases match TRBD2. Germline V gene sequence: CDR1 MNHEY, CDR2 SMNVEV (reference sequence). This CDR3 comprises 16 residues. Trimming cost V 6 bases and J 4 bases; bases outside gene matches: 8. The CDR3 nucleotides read TGTGCCAGCAGCGGTGGGACTAGCGGGAGTCATTACGAGCAGTACTTC. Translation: CASSGGTSGSHYEQYF.

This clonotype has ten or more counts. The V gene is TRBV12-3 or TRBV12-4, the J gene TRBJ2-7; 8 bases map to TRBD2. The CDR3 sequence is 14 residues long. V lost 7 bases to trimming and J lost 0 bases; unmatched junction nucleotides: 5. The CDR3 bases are TGTGCCAGCACCCCCGGGACTAGCTCCTACGAGCAGTACTTC. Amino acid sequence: CASTPGTSSYEQYF.

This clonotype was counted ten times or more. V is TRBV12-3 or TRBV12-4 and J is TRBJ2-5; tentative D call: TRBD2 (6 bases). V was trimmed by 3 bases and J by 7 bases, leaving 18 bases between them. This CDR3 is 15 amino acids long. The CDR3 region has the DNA TGTGCCAGCAGTTTCAGGGTAGCGGTAGGTGGGACCCAGTACTTC. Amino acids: CASSFRVAVGGTQYF.

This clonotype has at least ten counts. This CDR3 is CASSPRGTGGEKLFF. The CDR3 nucleotides are TGTGCCAGCAGTCCGAGGGGGACCGGGGGTGAAAAACTGTTTTTT. This chain uses TRBV7-2 with TRBJ1-4, with D maybe TRBD1 (6 bases). Germline V gene lookup returns CDR1 SGHTA and CDR2 FQGNSA. This CDR3 has 15 residues. Trimming took 6 bases from V and 7 from J, leaving 18 bases between them. The whole variable domain, remainder taken from reference TRBV7-2 and TRBJ1-4, is GAGVSQSPSNKVTEKGKDVELRCDPISGHTALYWYRQSLGQGLEFLIYFQGNSAPDKSGLPSDRFSAERTGGSVSTLTIQRTQQEDSAVYLCASSPRGTGGEKLFFGSGTQLSVL.

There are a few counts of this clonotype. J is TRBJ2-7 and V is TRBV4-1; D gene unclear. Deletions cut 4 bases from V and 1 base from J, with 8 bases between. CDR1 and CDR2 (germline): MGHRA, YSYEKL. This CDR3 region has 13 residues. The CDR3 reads CASSLRASYEQYF. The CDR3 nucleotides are TGCGCCAGCAGCCTCCGGGCTTCCTACGAGCAGTACTTC.

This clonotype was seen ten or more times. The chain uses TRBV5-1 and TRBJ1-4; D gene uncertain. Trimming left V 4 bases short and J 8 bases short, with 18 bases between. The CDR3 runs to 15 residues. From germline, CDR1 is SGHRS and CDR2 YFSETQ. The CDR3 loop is CASSLGGWEGEKLFF. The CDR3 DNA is TGCGCCAGCAGCCTTGGTGGCTGGGAAGGAGAAAAACTGTTTTTT. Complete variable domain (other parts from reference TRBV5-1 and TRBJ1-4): KAGVTQTPRYLIKTRGQQVTLSCSPISGHRSVSWYQQTPGQGLQFLFEYFSETQRNKGNFPGRFSGRQFSNSRSEMNVSTLELGDSALYLCASSLGGWEGEKLFFGSGTQLSVL.

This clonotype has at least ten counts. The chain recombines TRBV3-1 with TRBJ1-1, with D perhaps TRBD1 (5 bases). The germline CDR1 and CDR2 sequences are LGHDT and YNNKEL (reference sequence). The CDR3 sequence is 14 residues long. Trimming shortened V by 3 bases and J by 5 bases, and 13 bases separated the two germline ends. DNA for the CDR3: TGTGCCAGCAGCCAGGGAGAAGGGGAAACTGAAGCTTTCTTT. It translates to CASSQGEGETEAFF.

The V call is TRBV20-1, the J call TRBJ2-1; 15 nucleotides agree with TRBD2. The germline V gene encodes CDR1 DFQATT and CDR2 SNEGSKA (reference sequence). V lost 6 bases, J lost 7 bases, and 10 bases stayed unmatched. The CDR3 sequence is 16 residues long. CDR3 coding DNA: TGCAGTGCGCCGGGACTAGCGGGAGGATTAGCGAATGAGCAGTTCTTC. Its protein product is CSAPGLAGGLANEQFF.

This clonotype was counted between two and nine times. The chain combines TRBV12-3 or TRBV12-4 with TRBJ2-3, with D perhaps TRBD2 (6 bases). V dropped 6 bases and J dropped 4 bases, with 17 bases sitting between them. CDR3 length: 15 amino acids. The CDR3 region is CASSRGQGEADTQYF. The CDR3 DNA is TGTGCCAGCAGCCGAGGTCAAGGGGAGGCAGATACGCAGTATTTT.

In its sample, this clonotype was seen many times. CDR3 coding DNA: TGCGCCAGCAGCCAAGAAAGGGGAGCCCAGCATTTT. It encodes CASSQERGAQHF. The rearrangement joins TRBV4-1 to TRBJ1-5; tentatively, D is TRBD1 (5 bases). V shed 0 bases and J shed 11 bases, with 8 bases lying between them. CDR1 and CDR2 from the germline V gene are MGHRA and YSYEKL. This CDR3 spans 12 amino acids.

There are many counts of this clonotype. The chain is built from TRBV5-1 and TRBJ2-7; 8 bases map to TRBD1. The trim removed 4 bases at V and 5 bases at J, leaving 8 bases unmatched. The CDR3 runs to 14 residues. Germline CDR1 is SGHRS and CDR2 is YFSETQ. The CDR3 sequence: CASSARQGSDEQYF. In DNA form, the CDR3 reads TGCGCCAGCAGCGCAAGACAGGGGTCCGACGAGCAGTACTTC.

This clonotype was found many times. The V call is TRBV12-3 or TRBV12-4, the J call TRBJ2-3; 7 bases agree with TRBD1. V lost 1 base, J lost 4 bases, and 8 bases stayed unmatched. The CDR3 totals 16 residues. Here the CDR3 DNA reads TGTGCCAGCAGTTTAGTCGGGACAGAGGCCCCAGATACGCAGTATTTT. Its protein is CASSLVGTEAPDTQYF.

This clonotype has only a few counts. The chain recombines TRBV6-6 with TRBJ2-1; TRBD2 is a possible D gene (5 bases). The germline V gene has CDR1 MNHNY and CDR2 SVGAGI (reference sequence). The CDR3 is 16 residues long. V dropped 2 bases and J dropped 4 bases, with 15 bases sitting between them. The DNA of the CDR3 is TGTGCCAGCAGTTACGTGGGAGCGCCCGTTTACAATGAGCAGTTCTTC. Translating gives CASSYVGAPVYNEQFF.

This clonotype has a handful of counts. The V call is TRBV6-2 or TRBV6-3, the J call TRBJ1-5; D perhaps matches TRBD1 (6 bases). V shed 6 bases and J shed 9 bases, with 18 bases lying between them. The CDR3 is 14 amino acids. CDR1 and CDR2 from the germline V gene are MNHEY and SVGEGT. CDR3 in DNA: TGTGCCAGCAGCCCCCTACAGGGAACTCCGCCCCAGCATTTT. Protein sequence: CASSPLQGTPPQHF.

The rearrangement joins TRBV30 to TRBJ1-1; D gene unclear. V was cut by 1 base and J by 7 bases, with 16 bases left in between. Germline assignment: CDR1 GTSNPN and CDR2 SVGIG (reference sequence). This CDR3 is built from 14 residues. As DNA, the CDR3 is TGTGCCTGGAGTGCACCCACTCCGGCGAGTGAAGCTTTCTTT. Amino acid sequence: CAWSAPTPASEAFF. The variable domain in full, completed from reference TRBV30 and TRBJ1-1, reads SQTIHQWPATLVQPVGSPLSLECTVEGTSNPNLYWYRQAAGRGLQLLFYSVGIGQISSEVPQNLSASRPQDRQFILSSKKLLLSDSGFYLCAWSAPTPASEAFFGQGTRLTVV.

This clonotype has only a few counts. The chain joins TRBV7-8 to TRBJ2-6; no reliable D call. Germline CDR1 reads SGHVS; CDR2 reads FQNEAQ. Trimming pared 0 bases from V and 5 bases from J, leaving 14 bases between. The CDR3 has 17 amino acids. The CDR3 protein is CASSLAPGNSWANVLTF. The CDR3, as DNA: TGTGCCAGCAGCTTAGCCCCCGGAAACAGCTGGGCCAACGTCCTGACTTTC.

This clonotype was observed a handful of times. CDR3 amino acids: CASSFAGQPNEQFF. The CDR3 DNA follows: TGTGCCAGCAGTTTTGCCGGACAGCCCAATGAGCAGTTCTTC. The chain employs TRBV12-3 or TRBV12-4 and TRBJ2-1, with D maybe TRBD1 (6 bases). The V end was cut by 3 bases, the J end by 6 bases, with 12 bases between. This CDR3 comprises 14 residues.

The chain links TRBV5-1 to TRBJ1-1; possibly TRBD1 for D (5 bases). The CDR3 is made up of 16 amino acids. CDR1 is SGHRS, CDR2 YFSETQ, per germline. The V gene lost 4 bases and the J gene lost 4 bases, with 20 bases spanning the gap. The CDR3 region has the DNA TGCGCCAGCAGCCCCGCTGGGCAGGGCCTGGGCACTGAAGCTTTCTTT. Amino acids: CASSPAGQGLGTEAFF.

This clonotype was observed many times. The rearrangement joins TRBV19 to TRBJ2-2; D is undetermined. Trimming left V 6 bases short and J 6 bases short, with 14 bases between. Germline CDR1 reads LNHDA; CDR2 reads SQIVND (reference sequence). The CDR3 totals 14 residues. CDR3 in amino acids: CASSIIRAAGELFF. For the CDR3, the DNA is TGTGCCAGTAGCATCATTCGGGCGGCCGGGGAGCTGTTTTTT.

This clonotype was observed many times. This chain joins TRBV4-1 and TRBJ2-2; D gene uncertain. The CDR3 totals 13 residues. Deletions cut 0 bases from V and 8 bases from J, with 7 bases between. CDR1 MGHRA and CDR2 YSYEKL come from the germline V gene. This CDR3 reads CASSQDAVGELFF. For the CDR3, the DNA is TGCGCCAGCAGCCAAGACGCAGTTGGGGAGCTGTTTTTT.

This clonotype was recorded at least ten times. For the CDR3, the DNA is TGCAGTGCTAGAGACCCACTGACTAGCGGGAGGGATGAGCAGTACTTC. Its translation: CSARDPLTSGRDEQYF. V is TRBV20-1 and J is TRBJ2-7; 14 bases map to TRBD2. V gave up 0 bases and J gave up 7 bases; unmatched junction bases: 8. The CDR3 length is 16 residues. Germline CDR1 is DFQATT and CDR2 is SNEGSKA (reference sequence).

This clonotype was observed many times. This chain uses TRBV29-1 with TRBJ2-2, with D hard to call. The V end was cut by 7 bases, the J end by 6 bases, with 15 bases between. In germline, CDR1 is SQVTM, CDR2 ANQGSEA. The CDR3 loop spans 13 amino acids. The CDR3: CSAGPAVPGELFF. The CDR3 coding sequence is TGCAGCGCCGGCCCTGCGGTCCCCGGGGAGCTGTTTTTT.

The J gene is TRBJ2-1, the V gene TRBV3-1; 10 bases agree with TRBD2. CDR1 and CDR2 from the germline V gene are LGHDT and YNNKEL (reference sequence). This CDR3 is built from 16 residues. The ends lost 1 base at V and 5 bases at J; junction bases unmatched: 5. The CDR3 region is CASSQGLAGDNNEQFF. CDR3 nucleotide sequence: TGTGCCAGCAGCCAAGGGCTAGCGGGAGATAACAATGAGCAGTTCTTC.

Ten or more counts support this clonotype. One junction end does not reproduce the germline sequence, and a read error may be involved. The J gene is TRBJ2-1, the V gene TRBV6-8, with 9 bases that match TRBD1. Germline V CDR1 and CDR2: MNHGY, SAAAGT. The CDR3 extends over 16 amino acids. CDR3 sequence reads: CARSSTGTGPHNEQFF. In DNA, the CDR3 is TGTGCCAGAAGTTCAACCGGGACAGGGCCGCACAATGAGCAGTTCTTC.

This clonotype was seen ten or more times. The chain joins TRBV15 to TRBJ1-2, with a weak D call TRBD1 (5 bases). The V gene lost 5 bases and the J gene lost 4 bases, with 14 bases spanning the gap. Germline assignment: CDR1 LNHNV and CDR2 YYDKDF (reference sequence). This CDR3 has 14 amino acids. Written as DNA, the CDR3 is TGTGCCACCAGCGGCCTACAGGAGGCCTATGGCTACACCTTC. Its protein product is CATSGLQEAYGYTF.

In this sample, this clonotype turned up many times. The chain's CDR3 is CASSSSGGVYNEQFF. CDR3 in DNA: TGTGCCAGCAGCTCTAGCGGGGGGGTGTACAATGAGCAGTTCTTC. J is TRBJ2-1 and V is TRBV7-2; the match to TRBD2 covers 12 bases. Germline loops: CDR1 SGHTA, CDR2 FQGNSA. J was trimmed by 4 bases and V by 4 bases; bases with no gene match: 2. The CDR3 extends over 15 amino acids.

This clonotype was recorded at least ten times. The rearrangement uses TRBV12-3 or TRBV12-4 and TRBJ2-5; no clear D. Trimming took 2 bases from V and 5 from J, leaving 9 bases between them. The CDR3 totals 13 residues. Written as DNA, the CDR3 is TGTGCCAGCAGTTTATTCCGCCGGGAGACCCAGTACTTC. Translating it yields CASSLFRRETQYF.

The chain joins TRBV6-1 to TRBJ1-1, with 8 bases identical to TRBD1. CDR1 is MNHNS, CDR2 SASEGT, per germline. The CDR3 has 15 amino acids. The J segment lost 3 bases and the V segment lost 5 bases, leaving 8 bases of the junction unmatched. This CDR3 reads CASSLTGTGDTEAFF. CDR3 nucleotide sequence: TGTGCCAGCAGTCTCACCGGGACAGGCGACACTGAAGCTTTCTTT.